Below, 30 T cell receptor beta chains from the same sample are listed, as sequenced in a study of T cell responses to AZD1222 COVID-19 vaccine. Assay used: immunoSEQ multiplex PCR; TCRdb lists only in-frame clones, some missing. The sample has more than 150,000 clones; about nine tenths are singletons. This sample comprised peripheral blood, obtained on day 0 of AZD1222 vaccination. The source is an adult in good health.

The chain links TRBV7-2 to TRBJ2-7; 7 bases are a match to TRBD1. Germline V gives CDR1 SGHTA, CDR2 FQGNSA. The CDR3 has 14 amino acids. The V segment lost 4 bases and the J segment 1 base; nucleotides outside the gene matches: 4. The CDR3 DNA follows: TGTGCCAGCAGCTGGGGACAGCCATCCTACGAGCAGTACTTC. Protein product: CASSWGQPSYEQYF.

This rearrangement joins TRBV7-9 to TRBJ1-1; TRBD1 matches at 9 bases. V was pared by 4 bases and J by 5 bases, with 2 bases of the junction left unmatched. The CDR3 length is 13 residues. Germline assignment: CDR1 SEHNR and CDR2 FQNEAQ (reference sequence). CDR3 in DNA: TGTGCCAGCAGCTGGACAGGGGATACTGAAGCTTTCTTT. Amino acids: CASSWTGDTEAFF.

This clone was counted between two and nine times. The chain joins TRBV6-2 or TRBV6-3 to TRBJ1-1; D not resolved. Germline CDR1 reads MNHEY; CDR2 reads SVGEGT. The CDR3 covers 12 residues. V dropped 2 bases and J dropped 1 base, with 2 bases sitting between them. In DNA, the CDR3 is TGTGCCAGCAGTTACCCGAACACTGAAGCTTTCTTT. This sequence encodes CASSYPNTEAFF.

V gene TRBV19 combines with J gene TRBJ1-5; maybe TRBD1 (6 bases). CDR1 and CDR2 (germline): LNHDA, SQIVND (reference sequence). This CDR3 comprises 16 residues. V lost 7 bases and J 1 base, leaving 17 bases between the germline ends. The CDR3: CASTSVRTASNQPQHF. The CDR3 nucleotides read TGTGCCAGTACCAGTGTTCGGACAGCAAGCAATCAGCCCCAGCATTTT.

The sample holds one count of this clone. The genes are TRBV6-5 and TRBJ1-1; tentative D call: TRBD1 (6 bases). This CDR3 has 14 amino acids. Trimming took 5 bases from V and 0 from J, leaving 10 bases between them. CDR1 and CDR2 (germline): MNHEY, SVGAGI. The DNA of the CDR3 is TGTGCCAGCAGTCTAACAGGGCTGAACACTGAAGCTTTCTTT. Amino acids: CASSLTGLNTEAFF.

The J gene is TRBJ2-5, the V gene TRBV7-2; TRBD2 is a possible D gene (6 bases). Trimming left V 3 bases short and J 2 bases short, with 16 bases between. This CDR3 is 16 amino acids long. Germline-derived CDR1 and CDR2 are SGHTA and FQGNSA. The CDR3 coding sequence is TGTGCCAGCAGCTTTATGTCGGGAGTAGTTCAAGAGACCCAGTACTTC. This codes for CASSFMSGVVQETQYF.

The rearrangement joins TRBV6-5 to TRBJ1-5; perhaps TRBD1 as D (5 bases). Germline CDR1 and CDR2: MNHEY and SVGAGI. Trimming left V 10 bases short and J 4 bases short, with 14 bases between. The CDR3 length is 13 residues. The CDR3 here is CATWLQANQPQHF. CDR3 nucleotide sequence: TGTGCCACCTGGTTACAGGCGAATCAGCCCCAGCATTTT.

In its sample, this clone was seen a few times. The junction departs from the called germline gene at one end, perhaps through a read error. The V and J genes are TRBV7-7 and TRBJ1-1; unclear D gene. Per the germline V gene, CDR1 is SSHAT and CDR2 is FNYEAQ (reference sequence). The CDR3 has 13 residues. CDR3 sequence: CASSLAEGTEAFF. Here the CDR3 DNA reads TGTGCTAGCAGCTTAGCCGAAGGGACTGAAGCTTTCTTT.

V is TRBV29-1 and J is TRBJ2-7; TRBD1 aligns across 10 bases. Germline CDR1 and CDR2: SQVTM and ANQGSEA. This CDR3 has 13 residues. Trimming at V came to 1 base and at J to 7 bases, leaving 4 bases not matched to a gene. The CDR3 coding sequence is TGCAGCGTTGAAGTTGACAGGGGGCGTGAGCAGTACTTC. Translation: CSVEVDRGREQYF.

The chain has TRBV5-4 and TRBJ2-7; 7 bases fit TRBD1. The CDR3 has 14 residues. Germline V gene sequence: CDR1 SGHNT, CDR2 YYREEE (reference sequence). V was clipped by 3 bases and J by 5 bases; unmatched bases: 8. CDR3 residues: CASSWDSPGNEQYF. CDR3 in DNA: TGTGCCAGCAGCTGGGACAGCCCTGGGAACGAGCAGTACTTC.

This clone was detected only once. The V gene is TRBV7-9, the J gene TRBJ2-1; a possible D gene is TRBD2 (6 bases). CDR1 SEHNR and CDR2 FQNEAQ come from the germline V gene (reference sequence). The CDR3 has 14 amino acids. The V and J ends lost 1 base and 5 bases respectively, with 9 bases between them. The chain's CDR3 is CASSLDWGDNEQFF. The CDR3 DNA reads TGTGCCAGCAGCTTAGACTGGGGGGACAATGAGCAGTTCTTC.

The chain uses TRBV10-3 and TRBJ2-7, with 8 bases that match TRBD1. V was clipped by 4 bases and J by 4 bases; unmatched bases: 9. There are 15 residues in the CDR3. Germline CDR1 ENHRY, CDR2 SYGVKD. The CDR3 bases are TGTGCCATCAGTGTTACTTTTGGACAGGGTTACGAGCAGTACTTC. Encoded protein: CAISVTFGQGYEQYF.

The rearrangement uses TRBV5-1 and TRBJ2-7; TRBD1 or TRBD2 may be the D gene (6 bases each). CDR1 and CDR2 (germline): SGHRS, YFSETQ. The CDR3 contains 15 residues. V was shortened by 2 bases and J by 3 bases, with 15 bases between the two germline ends. The CDR3 protein is CASSFLGGSSYEQYF. The CDR3 DNA reads as TGCGCCAGCAGCTTTCTAGGGGGGAGTAGCTACGAGCAGTACTTC. The whole variable domain, filled in from reference TRBV5-1 and TRBJ2-7, reads KAGVTQTPRYLIKTRGQQVTLSCSPISGHRSVSWYQQTPGQGLQFLFEYFSETQRNKGNFPGRFSGRQFSNSRSEMNVSTLELGDSALYLCASSFLGGSSYEQYFGPGTRLTVT.

The V call is TRBV18, the J call TRBJ2-1, with 8 positions matching TRBD1. V was clipped by 5 bases and J by 8 bases; unmatched bases: 14. This CDR3 has 16 residues. Looked up from germline, CDR1 is KGHSH and CDR2 is LQKENI. CDR3 region: CASSTTRGLWGYEQFF. For the CDR3, the DNA is TGTGCCAGCTCAACTACCAGGGGGCTTTGGGGTTATGAGCAGTTCTTC.

This chain connects TRBV14 to TRBJ2-7; possible D gene TRBD2, 7 bases. Germline-derived CDR1 and CDR2 are SGHDN and FVKESK. V lost 3 bases and J 2 bases, leaving 11 bases between the germline ends. The CDR3 length is 14 residues. CDR3 protein: CASSHGEGAYEQYF. In DNA, the CDR3 is TGTGCCAGCAGCCATGGGGAGGGGGCCTACGAGCAGTACTTC.

J is TRBJ2-6 and V is TRBV19; perhaps D is TRBD1 or TRBD2 (5 bases each). Germline V gene lookup returns CDR1 LNHDA and CDR2 SQIVND (reference sequence). The CDR3 totals 17 residues. Trimming left V 3 bases short and J 0 bases short, with 12 bases between. CDR3 protein: CASSMGDAYSGANVLTF. CDR3 DNA sequence: TGTGCCAGTAGTATGGGGGACGCCTACTCTGGGGCCAACGTCCTGACTTTC.

The genes are TRBV11-2 and TRBJ2-6; D is undetermined. Germline V gene lookup returns CDR1 SGHAT and CDR2 FQNNGV. The CDR3 consists of 13 residues. V shed 6 bases and J shed 1 base, with 4 bases lying between them. The CDR3 bases are TGTGCCAGCAGGGGTTCTGGGGCCAACGTCCTGACTTTC. Protein product: CASRGSGANVLTF.

The J gene is TRBJ1-2, the V gene TRBV14; the D gene is possibly TRBD1 (5 bases). Germline lookup yields CDR1 SGHDN and CDR2 FVKESK. The CDR3 has 15 amino acids. V was cut by 4 bases and J by 4 bases, with 16 bases left in between. The CDR3 DNA reads as TGTGCCAGCAGCCCCAGCGGGGCCTCGGGCTATGGCTACACCTTC. It translates to CASSPSGASGYGYTF.

This clone showed up just a few times. The rearrangement uses TRBV19 and TRBJ1-2; 11 nucleotides match TRBD1. Germline CDR1 LNHDA, CDR2 SQIVND (reference sequence). The trim removed 3 bases at V and 5 bases at J, leaving 5 bases unmatched. CDR3 length equals 15 residues. The CDR3 sequence is CASSMFGDRGYGYTF. The CDR3, as DNA: TGTGCCAGTAGTATGTTCGGGGACAGGGGGTATGGCTACACCTTC.

The chain recombines TRBV24-1 with TRBJ2-1; 8 bases are a match to TRBD2. Unmatched junction bases numbered 7, after V lost 4 bases and J lost 0 bases. The CDR3 sequence is 17 residues long. CDR1 and CDR2 from the germline V gene are KGHDR and SFDVKD. CDR3 sequence: CATSDPESGSSYNEQFF. CDR3 nucleotide sequence: TGTGCCACCAGTGACCCGGAAAGCGGGAGCTCCTACAATGAGCAGTTCTTC.

CDR3 loop: CASSTGLAGGGDEQFF. In nucleotides, the CDR3 is TGTGCCAGCAGCACCGGACTAGCGGGAGGCGGGGATGAGCAGTTCTTC. V usage is TRBV5-4 and J usage is TRBJ2-1, with 14 bases that match TRBD2. The J segment lost 8 bases and the V segment lost 4 bases, leaving 8 bases of the junction unmatched. This CDR3 has 16 residues. Germline assignment: CDR1 SGHNT and CDR2 YYREEE (reference sequence).

This rearrangement joins TRBV3-1 (or the pseudogene TRBV3-2) to TRBJ1-1; D might be TRBD1 (5 bases). This CDR3 has 14 residues. Germline V gene data show CDR1 as LGHDT and CDR2 as YNNKEL (reference sequence). Trimming removed 1 base from V and 1 base from J, with 7 bases in between. CDR3 nucleotides: TGTGCCAGCAGCCAAGGACAGAAGAACACTGAAGCTTTCTTT. Encoded protein: CASSQGQKNTEAFF.

Here the CDR3 DNA reads TGTGCCAGCAGCTCCTTCTGGGGGGACACTGAAGCTTTCTTT. It is translated as CASSSFWGDTEAFF. The chain recombines TRBV11-2 with TRBJ1-1, with D perhaps matching TRBD1 (5 bases). Germline-derived CDR1 and CDR2 are SGHAT and FQNNGV. The germline V and J ends were trimmed by 4 bases and 3 bases, with 12 bases remaining between them. The CDR3 has 14 amino acids.

Remarks on this clone: The sample carries other DNA sequences with the same CDR3. The J gene is TRBJ1-1, the V gene TRBV27, with TRBD1 as a possible D gene (5 bases). The CDR3 runs 14 residues. CDR1 is MNHEY, CDR2 SMNVEV, per germline (reference sequence). V was pared by 5 bases and J by 0 bases, with 10 bases between. This chain's CDR3 is CASSLRGMNTEAFF. In DNA, the CDR3 is TGTGCCAGCAGTCTTCGGGGGATGAACACTGAAGCTTTCTTT.

The CDR3 region has the DNA TGTGCCAGCAGCCAATCGGAGACTTATGGCTACACCTTC. Its protein product is CASSQSETYGYTF. This chain links TRBV3-1 (or the pseudogene TRBV3-2) with TRBJ1-2; D remains ambiguous. V lost 2 bases, J lost 5 bases, and 9 bases lay in between. Germline V gene lookup returns CDR1 LGHDT and CDR2 YNNKEL (reference sequence). There are 13 residues in the CDR3.

The chain carries TRBV25-1 and TRBJ2-7, with 11 bases lining up with TRBD2. J lost 0 bases, V lost 1 base, and 2 bases had no gene match. The germline V gene has CDR1 MGHDK and CDR2 SYGVNS. This CDR3 spans 16 amino acids. The CDR3 loop is CASSESTSGTSYEQYF. CDR3 in DNA: TGTGCCAGCAGTGAATCGACTAGCGGGACCTCCTACGAGCAGTACTTC.

The gene calls are TRBV18 and TRBJ2-1; D gene ambiguous. The CDR3 is 16 amino acids. Trimming cost V 4 bases and J 4 bases, with 17 bases left between them. Per the germline V gene, CDR1 is KGHSH and CDR2 is LQKENI. The DNA of the CDR3 is TGTGCCAGCTCACGTTACCCTTTGTCGGTGTACAATGAGCAGTTCTTC. Amino acid sequence: CASSRYPLSVYNEQFF.

The V gene is TRBV24-1, the J gene TRBJ1-2; 8 bases agree with TRBD1. V lost 4 bases, J lost 0 bases, and 3 bases stayed unmatched. The CDR3 loop spans 15 amino acids. Germline CDR1 reads KGHDR; CDR2 reads SFDVKD. Here the CDR3 reads CATSDRTGTNYGYTF. In DNA, the CDR3 is TGTGCCACCAGTGACCGGACAGGGACTAACTATGGCTACACCTTC.

The rearrangement uses TRBV4-1 and TRBJ1-1; D possibly corresponds to TRBD1 (5 bases). This CDR3 is built from 15 residues. Germline V gene data show CDR1 as MGHRA and CDR2 as YSYEKL. The ends were cut back, 1 base at V and 3 bases at J, with 12 bases in the middle. The CDR3 loop is CASSQARGGYTEAFF. In nucleotides, the CDR3 is TGCGCCAGCAGCCAAGCCCGGGGCGGGTACACTGAAGCTTTCTTT.

This chain links TRBV4-1 with TRBJ2-1; D is perhaps TRBD1 (6 bases). Per the germline V gene, CDR1 is MGHRA and CDR2 is YSYEKL. V shed 1 base and J shed 7 bases, with 11 bases lying between them. This CDR3 is 14 amino acids long. This chain's CDR3 is CASSQVEGDNEQFF. For the CDR3, the DNA is TGCGCCAGCAGCCAAGTTGAGGGGGATAATGAGCAGTTCTTC.